The 11 T cell receptor beta chains presented below share a single source sample, sequenced in a study of T cell responses to AZD1222 COVID-19 vaccine. Sequencing used immunoSEQ multiplex PCR; TCRdb keeps in-frame clones, though not all of them. The sample holds 100,000 or so clones, about 85% seen once. The sample consisted of peripheral blood, taken 28 days after the second AZD1222 dose. These receptors originate from an adult who received the AZD1222 COVID-19 vaccine.

The V and J genes are TRBV25-1 and TRBJ2-7; 11 nucleotides agree with TRBD2. The ends lost 3 bases at V and 2 bases at J; junction bases unmatched: 3. Germline CDR1 MGHDK, CDR2 SYGVNS. The CDR3 consists of 15 residues. CDR3 DNA: TGTGCCAGCAGTGATAGCGGGAGGGCTACCTACGAGCAGTACTTC. This sequence encodes CASSDSGRATYEQYF.

J is TRBJ1-1 and V is TRBV19, with TRBD1 identical over 8 bases. Germline V gene data show CDR1 as LNHDA and CDR2 as SQIVND (reference sequence). The CDR3 spans 14 residues. V dropped 5 bases and J dropped 2; count of bases not matched to a gene: 4. CDR3 nucleotides: TGTGCCAGTAGTTCCAGGGGGCGAAACACTGAAGCTTTCTTT. It encodes CASSSRGRNTEAFF.

The rearrangement joins TRBV12-3 or TRBV12-4 to TRBJ2-3; D gene ambiguous. Trimming pared 2 bases from V and 1 base from J, leaving 4 bases between. The CDR3 consists of 13 residues. DNA of the CDR3: TGTGCCAGCAGTTTAATCCGCACAGATACGCAGTATTTT. It specifies CASSLIRTDTQYF.

The V and J genes are TRBV24-1 and TRBJ2-1; the match to TRBD1 covers 7 bases. The germline CDR1 and CDR2 sequences are KGHDR and SFDVKD. Trimming at V came to 9 bases and at J to 6 bases, leaving 4 bases not matched to a gene. This CDR3 contains 12 residues. CDR3 sequence: CATSRQGNEQFF. DNA for the CDR3: TGTGCCACCTCCCGACAGGGCAATGAGCAGTTCTTC.

The gene calls are TRBV30 and TRBJ2-1; 8 bases line up with TRBD2. The CDR3 has 14 residues. CDR1 is GTSNPN, CDR2 SVGIG, per germline (reference sequence). The J segment lost 7 bases and the V segment lost 2 bases, leaving 7 bases of the junction unmatched. CDR3 bases: TGTGCCTGGAGTAAAAGCGGGAGTTCGAATGAGCAGTTCTTC. As protein: CAWSKSGSSNEQFF.

CDR3 region: CASSQLGGTSGTNEQFF. In DNA form, the CDR3 reads TGTGCCAGCAGCCAATTGGGGGGGACTAGCGGGACAAATGAGCAGTTCTTC. This chain links TRBV3-1 (or the pseudogene TRBV3-2) with TRBJ2-1, with 13 bases fitting TRBD2. CDR1 is LGHDT and CDR2 is YNNKEL in the germline V gene (reference sequence). The CDR3 contains 17 residues. Trimming took 2 bases from V and 7 from J; bases not matched to a gene: 8.

The V call is TRBV6-5, the J call TRBJ1-6, with 8 bases lining up with TRBD1. Germline assignment: CDR1 MNHEY and CDR2 SVGAGI. CDR3 length: 15 amino acids. Trimming took 6 bases from V and 7 from J; bases not matched to a gene: 8. CDR3 residues: CASSQGQARNSPLHF. CDR3 nucleotide sequence: TGTGCCAGCAGCCAGGGACAGGCCAGGAATTCACCCCTCCACTTT.

This sequence joins TRBV3-1 (or the pseudogene TRBV3-2) and TRBJ1-2; D may be TRBD1 (6 bases). The CDR3 sequence is 12 residues long. Per the germline V gene, CDR1 is LGHDT and CDR2 is YNNKEL (reference sequence). V was clipped by 1 base and J by 10 bases, with 10 bases between them. The CDR3: CASSQGAGAYTF. The CDR3 DNA sequence: TGTGCCAGCAGCCAAGGGGCGGGGGCCTACACCTTC.

The chain combines TRBV4-2 with TRBJ2-7, with 11 bases matching TRBD2. Germline V gives CDR1 LGHNA, CDR2 YNFKEQ. V trimming: 3 bases; J trimming: 3 bases; junction bases outside the gene matches: 4. The CDR3 is made up of 15 amino acids. Written as DNA, the CDR3 is TGTGCCAGCAGCCAGGCTAGCGGGGGGCACTACGAGCAGTACTTC. It yields the protein CASSQASGGHYEQYF.

This clone was counted only a few times. This rearrangement joins TRBV28 to TRBJ2-2; the D gene is possibly TRBD1 (6 bases). V lost 4 bases to trimming and J lost 4 bases, with 13 bases between them. Germline-derived CDR1 and CDR2 are MDHEN and SYDVKM. This CDR3 has 15 residues. The CDR3 DNA follows: TGTGCCAGCAGTTCGGACAGAATACTCACCGGGGAGCTGTTTTTT. It encodes CASSSDRILTGELFF.

This chain links TRBV2 with TRBJ2-2, with no clear D. CDR3 length: 13 amino acids. V was trimmed by 3 bases and J by 1 base, leaving 3 bases between them. Germline values: CDR1 SNHLY, CDR2 FYNNEI. CDR3 residues: CASSDGNTGELFF. DNA of the CDR3: TGTGCCAGCAGTGATGGGAACACCGGGGAGCTGTTTTTT. The whole variable domain, filled in from reference TRBV2 and TRBJ2-2, reads EPEVTQTPSHQVTQMGQEVILRCVPISNHLYFYWYRQILGQKVEFLVSFYNNEISEKSEIFDDQFSVERPDGSNFTLKIRSTKLEDSAMYFCASSDGNTGELFFGEGSRLTVL.